This T cell receptor (beta chain) comes out of a study of blood T cell repertoires in COVID-19. Study information: Italy, Spain and the United States were the sources of the convalescent and acute COVID-19 samples. From T cells, B-cell-depleted T cells, or PBMCs came the material, which was cDNA or gDNA.

In the authors' workflow: Amplifying reference gene primers gave estimates of nucleated cell counts. Profiled with immunoSEQ multiplex PCR; TCRdb holds only in-frame clones, not every one. From that table come the V and J calls and clone size; the DNA was used to work out D and trimming. The sample shows 110,000 to 150,000 clones, 80% to 90% of them seen only once. Trimming left V 2 bases short and J 4 bases short, with 8 bases between. Germline lookup yields CDR1 SGHAT and CDR2 FQNNGV. CDR3 length equals 14 residues. Sequenced sample: peripheral blood. The rearrangement joins TRBV11-2 to TRBJ2-2; D unresolved. The sequence came from a woman aged 60 to 75 with active COVID-19. The CDR3 DNA follows: TGTGCCAGCAGCTTAAAGGCAGGCACCGGGGAGCTGTTTTTT. Its translation is CASSLKAGTGELFF. Full variable domain (remainder filled in from reference TRBV11-2 and TRBJ2-2): EAGVAQSPRYKIIEKRQSVAFWCNPISGHATLYWYQQILGQGPKLLIQFQNNGVVDDSQLPKDRFSAERLKGVDSTLKIQPAKLEDSAVYLCASSLKAGTGELFFGEGSRLTVL.